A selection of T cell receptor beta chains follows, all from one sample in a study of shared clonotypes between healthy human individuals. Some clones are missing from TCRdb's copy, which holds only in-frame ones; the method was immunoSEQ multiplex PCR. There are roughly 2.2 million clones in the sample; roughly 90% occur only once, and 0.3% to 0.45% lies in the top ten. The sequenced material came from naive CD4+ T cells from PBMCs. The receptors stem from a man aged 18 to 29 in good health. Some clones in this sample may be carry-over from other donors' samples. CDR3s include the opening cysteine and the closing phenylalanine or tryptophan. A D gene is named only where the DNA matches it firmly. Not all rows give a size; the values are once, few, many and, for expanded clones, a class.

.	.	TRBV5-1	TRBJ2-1	CASSPLASVSYNEQFF	TGCGCCAGCAGCCCCCTCGCTAGCGTCTCCTACAATGAGCAGTTCTTC
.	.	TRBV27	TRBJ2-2	CASTLLYSGNTGELFF	TGTGCCAGCACCCTTTTATATAGCGGTAACACCGGGGAGCTGTTTTTT
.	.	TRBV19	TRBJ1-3	CASSPRGVLPGNTIYF	TGTGCCAGTAGTCCGCGGGGAGTTTTGCCTGGAAACACCATATATTTT
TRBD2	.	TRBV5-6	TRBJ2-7	CASSWTSRVREQYF	TGTGCCAGCAGCTGGACTAGCCGGGTAAGGGAGCAGTACTTC
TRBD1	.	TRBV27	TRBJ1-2	CASSAGQGARGYTF	TGTGCCAGCAGTGCAGGACAGGGGGCGCGTGGCTACACCTTC
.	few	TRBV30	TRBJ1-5	CAWSVRGYQPQHF	TGTGCCTGGAGTGTACGGGGTTATCAGCCCCAGCATTTT
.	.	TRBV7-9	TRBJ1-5	CASSLEWGPGNQPQHF	TGTGCCAGCAGCTTAGAATGGGGCCCCGGCAATCAGCCCCAGCATTTT
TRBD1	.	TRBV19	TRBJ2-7	CASSTRQGEQYF	TGTGCCAGTAGTACGAGACAGGGCGAGCAGTACTTC
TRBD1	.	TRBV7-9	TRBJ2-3	CASSLGQGVLSTDTQYF	TGTGCCAGCAGCCTGGGACAGGGGGTGTTGAGCACAGATACGCAGTATTTT
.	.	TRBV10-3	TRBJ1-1	CASRRDGNTEAFF	TGTGCCAGCAGACGGGACGGGAACACTGAAGCTTTCTTT
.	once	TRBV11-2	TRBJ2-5	CASSFTGKQETQYF	TGTGCCAGCAGCTTTACAGGGAAGCAGGAGACCCAGTACTTC
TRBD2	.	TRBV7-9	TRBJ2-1	CASSLVRASGISYNEQFF	TGTGCCAGCAGCTTAGTACGGGCTAGCGGGATCTCCTACAATGAGCAGTTCTTC
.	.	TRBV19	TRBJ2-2	CASSIDGGRVAGELFF	TGTGCCAGTAGTATAGACGGGGGACGGGTCGCCGGGGAGCTGTTTTTT
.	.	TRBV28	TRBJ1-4	CASSFASAVEKLFF	TGTGCCAGCAGCTTCGCTTCGGCCGTTGAAAAACTGTTTTTT
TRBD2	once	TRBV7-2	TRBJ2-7	CASSLSQGGDEQYF	TGTGCCAGCAGCTTATCGCAGGGAGGGGACGAGCAGTACTTC
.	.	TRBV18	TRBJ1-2	CASSPTGYGYTF	TGTGCCAGCTCACCGACCGGCTATGGCTACACCTTC
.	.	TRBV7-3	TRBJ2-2	CASSLGLTSGELFF	TGTGCCAGCAGCTTAGGTTTAACGTCCGGGGAGCTGTTTTTT
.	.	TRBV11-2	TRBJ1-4	CASSPAREKLFF	TGTGCCAGCAGCCCCGCGAGGGAAAAACTGTTTTTT
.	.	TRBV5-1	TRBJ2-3	CASSPIPTDTQYF	TGCGCCAGCAGCCCCATACCCACAGATACGCAGTATTTT
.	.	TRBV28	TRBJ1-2	CASSLLGGSASFYGYTF	TGTGCCAGCAGTTTATTGGGGGGCAGTGCTTCTTTCTATGGCTACACCTTC
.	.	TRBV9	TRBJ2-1	CASSVDPRGSYNEQFF	TGTGCCAGCAGCGTAGATCCCAGGGGCAGCTACAATGAGCAGTTCTTC
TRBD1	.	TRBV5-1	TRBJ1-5	CASSLRQGEQPQHF	TGCGCCAGCAGCTTAAGACAGGGCGAGCAGCCCCAGCATTTT
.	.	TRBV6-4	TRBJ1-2	CASSDFGVGGYTF	TGTGCCAGCAGTGACTTCGGGGTCGGTGGCTACACCTTC
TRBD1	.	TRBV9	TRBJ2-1	CASSITGDLYNEQFF	TGTGCCAGCAGCATTACAGGGGACCTCTACAATGAGCAGTTCTTC
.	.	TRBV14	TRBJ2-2	CASSPHGGRDSYTGELFF	TGTGCCAGCAGCCCACACGGAGGACGCGACTCGTACACCGGGGAGCTGTTTTTT
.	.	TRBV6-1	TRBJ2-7	CASRKGLEQYF	TGTGCCAGCCGGAAGGGCCTGGAGCAGTACTTC
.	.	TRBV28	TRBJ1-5	CASSPTRVRQPQHF	TGTGCCAGCAGTCCAACACGGGTCCGGCAGCCCCAGCATTTT
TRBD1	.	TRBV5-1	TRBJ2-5	CASSLAWAGGQETQYF	TGCGCCAGCAGCTTGGCCTGGGCAGGGGGCCAAGAGACCCAGTACTTC
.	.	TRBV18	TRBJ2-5	CASSPSPQETQYF	TGTGCCAGCTCACCATCCCCCCAAGAGACCCAGTACTTC
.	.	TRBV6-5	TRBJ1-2	CASSYSVTGTGYTF	TGTGCCAGCAGTTACTCTGTTACGGGTACTGGCTACACCTTC
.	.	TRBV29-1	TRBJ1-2	CSVESGQGDGYTF	TGCAGCGTTGAATCGGGCCAGGGAGACGGCTACACCTTC
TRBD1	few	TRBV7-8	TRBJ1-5	CASSQQGALNQPQHF	TGTGCCAGCAGCCAACAGGGGGCTCTCAATCAGCCCCAGCATTTT
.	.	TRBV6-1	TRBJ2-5	CAGRAGPFQETQYF	TGTGCGGGCAGAGCAGGTCCGTTCCAAGAGACCCAGTACTTC
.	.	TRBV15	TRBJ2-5	CATSRGGLRGETQYF	TGTGCCACCAGCAGAGGGGGCCTCCGTGGCGAGACCCAGTACTTC
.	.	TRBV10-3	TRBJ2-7	CAISAGRAYEQYF	TGTGCCATCAGTGCGGGCAGGGCGTACGAGCAGTACTTC
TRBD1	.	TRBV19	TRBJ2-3	CASSNTPRDRYTDTQYF	TGTGCCAGTAGCAATACCCCTCGGGACAGGTACACAGATACGCAGTATTTT
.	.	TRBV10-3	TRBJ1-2	CAISGQPTTDGYTF	TGTGCCATCAGTGGACAACCGACAACCGATGGCTACACCTTC
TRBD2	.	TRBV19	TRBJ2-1	CASSIPAGGRGEQFF	TGTGCCAGTAGTATCCCAGCGGGAGGGCGTGGTGAGCAGTTCTTC
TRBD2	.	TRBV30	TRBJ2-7	CAWSVPSGRGSPEQYF	TGTGCCTGGAGTGTACCTAGCGGGAGAGGGTCCCCCGAGCAGTACTTC
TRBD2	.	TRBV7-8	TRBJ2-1	CASSLALRLAGGTSYNEQFF	TGTGCCAGCAGCTTAGCGCTTCGGTTAGCGGGAGGGACCTCCTACAATGAGCAGTTCTTC
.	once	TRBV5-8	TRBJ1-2	CASSLDEAAGYTF	TGTGCCAGCAGCTTGGACGAGGCGGCCGGCTACACCTTC
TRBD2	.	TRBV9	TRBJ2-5	CASSPRVGAGQETQYF	TGTGCCAGCAGCCCCCGGGTTGGAGCGGGACAAGAGACCCAGTACTTC